Shown below are 15 T cell receptor beta chains from a single sample sequenced in a study of OX40 agonist ivuxolimab in advanced cancers. Produced via immunoSEQ multiplex PCR; TCRdb's table is partial and in-frame only. Seen here are fewer than 25,000 clones, 78% observed once, and the top ten hold roughly 15%. The specimen comprised CD4+ or CD8+ T cells sorted from blood, sampled in a trial of the OX40 agonist ivuxolimab. Source of these receptors: an adult with an advanced solid tumor such as melanoma, head and neck, liver or kidney cancer.

The chain combines TRBV7-6 with TRBJ1-3; 8 bases are a match to TRBD1. Germline V gene data show CDR1 as SGHVS and CDR2 as FNYEAQ. The length of the CDR3 is 16 residues. With V trimmed by 1 base and J by 4 bases, 6 bases remained unmatched. The CDR3 DNA is TGTGCCAGCAGCTTAGGCGTCAGGGGGCTCGGAAACACCATATATTTT. Amino acid sequence: CASSLGVRGLGNTIYF.

This clone was observed once. V and J are TRBV5-8 and TRBJ2-5; D is undetermined. Trimming removed 0 bases at V and 4 bases at J, with 7 bases between. The CDR3 is 13 amino acids. Germline V lookup: CDR1 SGHTS, CDR2 YDEGEE. This chain's CDR3 is CASSLESGETQYF. The CDR3 DNA sequence: TGTGCCAGCAGCTTGGAATCAGGAGAGACCCAGTACTTC.

CDR3 nucleotides: TGTGCCAGCAGCCCCGGGACAGGGGCCCAATCTTTCACAGATACGCAGTATTTT. It is translated as CASSPGTGAQSFTDTQYF. The genes are TRBV9 and TRBJ2-3, with 10 positions matching TRBD1. Germline V lookup: CDR1 SGDLS, CDR2 YYNGEE. V was pared by 4 bases and J by 2 bases, with 13 bases of the junction left unmatched. The CDR3 sequence is 18 residues long. The full variable domain, with the rest looked up from reference TRBV9 and TRBJ2-3, is DSGVTQTPKHLITATGQRVTLRCSPRSGDLSVYWYQQSLDQGLQFLIQYYNGEERAKGNILERFSAQQFPDLHSELNLSSLELGDSALYFCASSPGTGAQSFTDTQYFGPGTRLTVL.

The genes are TRBV5-5 and TRBJ1-6; D is unclear. In germline, CDR1 is SGHKS, CDR2 YYEKEE (reference sequence). V was trimmed by 0 bases and J by 0 bases, leaving 10 bases between them. The CDR3 extends over 17 amino acids. CDR3 in amino acids: CASSLDSASSYNSPLHF. In DNA form, the CDR3 reads TGTGCCAGCAGCTTGGACAGTGCTAGCTCCTATAATTCACCCCTCCACTTT.

This chain uses TRBV21-1 with TRBJ1-2. TRBV21-1 has pseudogene status. CDR3 length: 16 residues. Here the CDR3 DNA reads TGTGCCAGCGGAATAGGGCGGGGGGGCGCTGACTATGGCTACACCTTC. The encoded protein is CASGIGRGGADYGYTF.

The chain carries TRBV2 and TRBJ1-5, with 9 bases identical to TRBD1. The V gene end was trimmed by 5 bases and the J gene end by 6 bases; junction bases not matched to a gene: 5. Germline V gene lookup returns CDR1 SNHLY and CDR2 FYNNEI. The CDR3 is 14 residues long. The CDR3 DNA reads TGTGCCAGCAGTTCCGGACAGGGGCCTCAGCCCCAGCATTTT. This encodes CASSSGQGPQPQHF.

The chain employs TRBV11-2 and TRBJ2-7; TRBD1 aligns across 7 bases. The trim removed 6 bases at V and 5 bases at J, leaving 7 bases unmatched. Germline V lookup: CDR1 SGHAT, CDR2 FQNNGV. The CDR3 spans 13 residues. For the CDR3, the DNA is TGTGCCAGCAGGGAACAGGGGTTTCACGAGCAGTACTTC. Translation: CASREQGFHEQYF.

The chain uses TRBV28 and TRBJ2-1; no reliable D call. CDR1 and CDR2 (germline): MDHEN, SYDVKM. Trimming removed 5 bases at V and 3 bases at J, with 5 bases between. The CDR3 is made up of 12 amino acids. CDR3: CASSQVYNEQFF. DNA of the CDR3: TGTGCCAGCAGTCAGGTCTACAATGAGCAGTTCTTC.

This clone was found a few times. V gene TRBV7-9 combines with J gene TRBJ1-1; D is uncertain. Germline V gene lookup returns CDR1 SEHNR and CDR2 FQNEAQ (reference sequence). Trimming removed 2 bases from V and 4 bases from J, with 5 bases in between. The length of the CDR3 is 12 residues. CDR3 amino acids: CASSLSATEAFF. In DNA, the CDR3 is TGTGCCAGCAGCTTATCGGCCACTGAAGCTTTCTTT.

This chain joins TRBV19 and TRBJ1-2; perhaps TRBD1 as D (5 bases). The CDR3 consists of 17 residues. Germline V gives CDR1 LNHDA, CDR2 SQIVND (reference sequence). Trimming shortened V by 11 bases and J by 5 bases, and 30 bases separated the two germline ends. For the CDR3, the DNA is TGTGCCGTCCTCGCCGGGGCCGGGGGTTCCTCCCCTTATGGCTACACCTTC. It translates to CAVLAGAGGSSPYGYTF.

This sequence joins TRBV11-2 and TRBJ2-1; maybe TRBD2 (7 bases). V was clipped by 1 base and J by 12 bases, with 13 bases between them. The germline CDR1 and CDR2 sequences are SGHAT and FQNNGV. The CDR3 sequence is 13 residues long. The CDR3 bases are TGTGCCAGCAGCTTAGCCGGGGGGCTTTGGCAGTTCTTC. Its translation: CASSLAGGLWQFF. The entire variable domain, with the rest obtained from reference TRBV11-2 and TRBJ2-1, is as follows: EAGVAQSPRYKIIEKRQSVAFWCNPISGHATLYWYQQILGQGPKLLIQFQNNGVVDDSQLPKDRFSAERLKGVDSTLKIQPAKLEDSAVYLCASSLAGGLWQFFGPGTRLTVL.

The CDR3 region is CASSLNNEQFF. CDR3 DNA sequence: TGTGCCAGCTCGCTGAACAATGAGCAGTTCTTC. The rearrangement uses TRBV18 and TRBJ2-1; D remains unclear. V lost 6 bases, J lost 5 bases, and 5 bases lay in between. Looked up from germline, CDR1 is KGHSH and CDR2 is LQKENI. This CDR3 spans 11 amino acids.

The CDR3 DNA follows: TGTGCCAGCAGTGAATCTGGCAGGACCCACGAGCAGTACTTC. Translated, it gives CASSESGRTHEQYF. V gene TRBV25-1 combines with J gene TRBJ2-7; D remains ambiguous. Germline V gives CDR1 MGHDK, CDR2 SYGVNS. V lost 1 base, J lost 5 bases, and 12 bases lay in between. The CDR3 totals 14 residues.

The CDR3 protein is CASSFSSYEQYF. As DNA, the CDR3 is TGTGCCAGCAGTTTTAGTTCCTACGAGCAGTACTTC. This sequence joins TRBV28 and TRBJ2-7; D gene unclear. Germline V CDR1 and CDR2: MDHEN, SYDVKM. This CDR3 has 12 amino acids. V lost 3 bases and J 1 base, leaving 4 bases between the germline ends.

The chain is built from TRBV6-1 and TRBJ2-2; the D is unclear. CDR1 MNHNS and CDR2 SASEGT come from the germline V gene. The CDR3 covers 13 residues. V was clipped by 4 bases and J by 7 bases, with 10 bases between them. The CDR3 DNA sequence: TGTGCCAGCAGTGTAGGGCAGGTCGGGGAGCTGTTTTTT. Translation gives CASSVGQVGELFF.